A selection of T cell receptor beta chains follows, all from one sample in a study of shared clonotypes between healthy human individuals. Profiling relied on immunoSEQ multiplex PCR, and the TCRdb table lists in-frame clones only, not all of them. The data contain over 75,000 clones, 60% to 70% of them singletons. Sample: memory CD8+ T cells sorted from blood. The receptor source for this set is a young man in good health. The CDR3 runs from the conserved cysteine through the conserved F or W. A D gene is named only where the DNA matches it firmly. The size entry is marked missing in some rows and otherwise reads once, few, many or a size class.

D gene	V gene	J gene	clone size	CDR3 DNA	CDR3 protein
TRBD1	TRBV6-1	TRBJ1-1	NA	TGTGCCAGCAGTGAATTCGAGACAGGGTACATGAACACTGAAGCTTTCTTT	CASSEFETGYMNTEAFF
NA	TRBV7-6	TRBJ1-4	once	TGTGCCAGCAGCTTGTTAGGAACTAATGAAAAACTGTTTTTT	CASSLLGTNEKLFF
TRBD2	TRBV19	TRBJ2-3	few	TGTGCCAGTAGTACCATGAGTAGCGGGATACCAGATACGCAGTATTTT	CASSTMSSGIPDTQYF
NA	TRBV2	TRBJ2-7	NA	TGTGCCAGCAGCGTAACCCGGGACTCGACTCCCGAGCAGTACTTC	CASSVTRDSTPEQYF
TRBD1	TRBV6-5	TRBJ1-3	NA	TGTGCCAGCAGCAAGGGACAGCAAACTGGAAACACCATATATTTT	CASSKGQQTGNTIYF
TRBD2	TRBV28	TRBJ2-7	NA	TGTGCCAGCAGTTTATTGGCGTATCCATATGGCCAACTAGCGCTTCAGACGATCGAGCAGTACTTC	CASSLLAYPYGQLALQTIEQYF
NA	TRBV14	TRBJ2-7	NA	TGTGCCAGCAGCCAGGCAAGGTTGGGTCCCTACGAGCAGTACTTC	CASSQARLGPYEQYF
TRBD1	TRBV7-9	TRBJ2-5	NA	TGTGCCAGCAGCCTAATGACAGGGGAGGAAGCCCAGTACTTC	CASSLMTGEEAQYF
TRBD2	TRBV7-3	TRBJ2-5	few	TGTGCCAGCAGCTTGAGGGAGGGGGAGACCCAGTACTTC	CASSLREGETQYF
NA	TRBV6-5	TRBJ2-1	once	TGTGCCAGCAGCGCGGAACTAGGATCCTACAATGAGCAGTTCTTC	CASSAELGSYNEQFF
NA	TRBV7-8	TRBJ2-5	once	TGTGCCAGCTGTCGTATTCGCAGCAAAGAAAAAGAGACCCAGTACTTC	CASCRIRSKEKETQYF
TRBD1	TRBV6-1	TRBJ1-2	NA	TGTGCCAGCAGTGAGAGGGACAGGGACGGCGGCTACACCTTC	CASSERDRDGGYTF
TRBD1	TRBV7-9	TRBJ1-1	few	TGTGCCAGCAGCTTTACACTCGACAGGGAGGTGAAAGCTTTCTTT	CASSFTLDREVKAFF
TRBD1	TRBV9	TRBJ1-2	NA	TGTGCCAGCAGCGTAGGAACCTTGGGACAGACCTATGGCTACACTTTC	CASSVGTLGQTYGYTF
TRBD2	TRBV6-5	TRBJ2-7	NA	TGTGCCAGCAGTTGGGACATAGCGGGAGGCGAGCAGTACTTC	CASSWDIAGGEQYF
TRBD2	TRBV7-3	TRBJ2-1	NA	TGTGCCAGCAGCTTAGAGGGACTAGCGGGCGGTGAGCAGTTCTTC	CASSLEGLAGGEQFF
NA	TRBV15	TRBJ2-7	NA	TGTGCCACCAGCAGAGAAGGTCAGTCCTACGAGCAGTACTTC	CATSREGQSYEQYF
NA	TRBV6-6	TRBJ1-5	NA	TGTGCCAGCAGTTACTCGACTCGTCAGCCCCAGCATTTT	CASSYSTRQPQHF
NA	TRBV11-3	TRBJ2-1	NA	TGTGCCAGCAGCTTAGACGGGAGTTCCTACAATGAGCAGTTCTTC	CASSLDGSSYNEQFF
TRBD2	TRBV27	TRBJ2-3	NA	TGTGCCAGCAGTTTATTCTTCGGGAGGGGTTTCACAGATACGCAGTATTTT	CASSLFFGRGFTDTQYF